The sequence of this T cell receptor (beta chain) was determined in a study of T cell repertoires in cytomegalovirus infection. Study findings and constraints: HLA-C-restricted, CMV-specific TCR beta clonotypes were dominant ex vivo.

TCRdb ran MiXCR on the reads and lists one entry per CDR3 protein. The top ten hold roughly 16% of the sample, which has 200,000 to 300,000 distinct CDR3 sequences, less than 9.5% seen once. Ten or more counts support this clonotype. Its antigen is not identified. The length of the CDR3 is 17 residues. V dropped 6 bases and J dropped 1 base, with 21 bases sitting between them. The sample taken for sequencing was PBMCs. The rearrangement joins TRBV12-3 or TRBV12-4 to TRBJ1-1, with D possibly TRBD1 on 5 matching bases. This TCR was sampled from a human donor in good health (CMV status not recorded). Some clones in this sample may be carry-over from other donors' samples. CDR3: CASSSIEASGGNTEAFF. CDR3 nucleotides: TGTGCCAGCAGCTCCATAGAGGCCAGTGGGGGGAACACTGAAGCTTTCTTT.